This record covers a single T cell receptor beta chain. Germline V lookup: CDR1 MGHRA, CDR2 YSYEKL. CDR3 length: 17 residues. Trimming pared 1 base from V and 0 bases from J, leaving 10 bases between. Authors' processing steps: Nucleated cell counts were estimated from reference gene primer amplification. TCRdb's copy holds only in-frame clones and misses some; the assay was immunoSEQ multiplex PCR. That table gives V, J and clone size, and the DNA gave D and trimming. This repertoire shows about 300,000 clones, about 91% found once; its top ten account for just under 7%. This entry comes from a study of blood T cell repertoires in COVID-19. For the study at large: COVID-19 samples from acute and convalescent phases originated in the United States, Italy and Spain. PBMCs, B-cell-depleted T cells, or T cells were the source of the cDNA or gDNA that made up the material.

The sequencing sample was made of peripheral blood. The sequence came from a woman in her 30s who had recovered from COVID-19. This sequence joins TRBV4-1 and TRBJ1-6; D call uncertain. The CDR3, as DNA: TGCGCCAGCAGCCAAGGAGTACAGAGCTCCTATAATTCACCCCTCCACTTT. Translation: CASSQGVQSSYNSPLHF.